This is a list of T cell receptor beta chains from one sample in a study of early T cells in non-severe SARS-CoV-2 infection. MiXCR, applied by TCRdb to the 5' RACE reads, yields one record per CDR3 protein. The table records 55,000 to 75,000 distinct CDR3 sequences, 7.5% to 10% of them present only once. Material: whole blood. These receptors were collected from an adult who was a healthcare worker with PCR-confirmed SARS-CoV-2 infection or an uninfected control (not recorded which). Each CDR3 is given with its conserved first and last residue.

j_call: TRBJ1-1
v_call: TRBV11-2
cdr3_aa: CASSQIENTEAFF

j_call: TRBJ1-2
v_call: TRBV5-8
cdr3_aa: CASSSGTGAYGYTF

j_call: TRBJ1-5
v_call: TRBV19
cdr3_aa: CASGQPQHF

j_call: TRBJ2-2
v_call: TRBV5-4
cdr3_aa: CASRAGTGGTGELFF

j_call: TRBJ1-6
v_call: TRBV9
cdr3_aa: CASSVRGIDSPLHF

j_call: TRBJ2-2
v_call: TRBV27
cdr3_aa: CASSQTGAGELFF

j_call: TRBJ2-1
v_call: TRBV7-2
cdr3_aa: CASSLYRGNEQFF

j_call: TRBJ2-2
v_call: TRBV5-1
cdr3_aa: CASSLGLAGGSTGELFF

j_call: TRBJ1-6
v_call: TRBV20-1
cdr3_aa: CSARVDSLYNSPLHF

j_call: TRBJ2-3
v_call: TRBV10-3
cdr3_aa: CAISESTPLGINTDTQYF

j_call: TRBJ1-2
v_call: TRBV20-1
cdr3_aa: CSARGYQGGGYTF

j_call: TRBJ2-5
v_call: TRBV12-3/TRBV12-4
cdr3_aa: CASSFDVGETQYF

j_call: TRBJ1-4
v_call: TRBV18
cdr3_aa: CASSRWTGNNEKLFF

j_call: TRBJ1-2
v_call: TRBV7-6
cdr3_aa: CASSLQGVTHGYTF

j_call: TRBJ2-5
v_call: TRBV19
cdr3_aa: CASSIQLAARETQYF

j_call: TRBJ1-5
v_call: TRBV5-1
cdr3_aa: CASSLAPGGNQPQHF

j_call: TRBJ1-6
v_call: TRBV5-5
cdr3_aa: CASSLRREGNSPLHF

j_call: TRBJ2-2
v_call: TRBV30
cdr3_aa: CAWEKTGELFF

j_call: TRBJ1-1
v_call: TRBV5-4
cdr3_aa: CASSLAVGRNTEAFF

j_call: TRBJ1-2
v_call: TRBV2
cdr3_aa: CASSGDRSTVGYTF

j_call: TRBJ1-3
v_call: TRBV5-6
cdr3_aa: CASSWDRRNTIYF

j_call: TRBJ1-1
v_call: TRBV2
cdr3_aa: CASSEAGQRLNTEAFF

j_call: TRBJ2-5
v_call: TRBV10-3
cdr3_aa: CAISAAASGETQYF

j_call: TRBJ1-3
v_call: TRBV29-1
cdr3_aa: CSVEGTAGNTIYF

j_call: TRBJ1-2
v_call: TRBV20-1
cdr3_aa: CSAKGDSYGYTF

j_call: TRBJ1-3
v_call: TRBV7-9
cdr3_aa: CASSSRQQTGVRSGNTIYF

j_call: TRBJ2-1
v_call: TRBV11-3
cdr3_aa: CASSLFGTLYNEQFF

j_call: TRBJ2-1
v_call: TRBV29-1
cdr3_aa: CSVDRQRGTDNEQFF

j_call: TRBJ1-2
v_call: TRBV5-5
cdr3_aa: CASSLTQQGARNYGYTF